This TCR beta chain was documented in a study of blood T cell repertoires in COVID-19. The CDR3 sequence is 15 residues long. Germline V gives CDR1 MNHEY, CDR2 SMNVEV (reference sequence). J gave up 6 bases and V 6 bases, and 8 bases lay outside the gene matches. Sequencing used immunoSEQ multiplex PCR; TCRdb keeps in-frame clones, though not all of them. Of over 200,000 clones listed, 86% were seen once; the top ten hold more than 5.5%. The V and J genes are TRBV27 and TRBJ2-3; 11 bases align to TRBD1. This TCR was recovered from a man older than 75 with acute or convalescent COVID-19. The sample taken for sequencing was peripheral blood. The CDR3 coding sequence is TGTGCCAGCAGCCTCGGGACAGGGGGTTCCGATACGCAGTATTTT. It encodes CASSLGTGGSDTQYF.